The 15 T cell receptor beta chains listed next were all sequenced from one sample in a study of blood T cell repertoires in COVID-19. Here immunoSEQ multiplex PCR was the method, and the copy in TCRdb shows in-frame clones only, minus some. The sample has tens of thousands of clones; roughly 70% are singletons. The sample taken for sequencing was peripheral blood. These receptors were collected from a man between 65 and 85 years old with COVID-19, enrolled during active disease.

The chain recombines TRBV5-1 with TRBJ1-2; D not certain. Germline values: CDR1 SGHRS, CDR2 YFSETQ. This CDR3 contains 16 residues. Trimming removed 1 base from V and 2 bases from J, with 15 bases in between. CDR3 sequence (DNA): TGCGCCAGCAGCTTGTTCCCGGGGATAGAAAACTATGGCTACACCTTC. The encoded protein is CASSLFPGIENYGYTF.

This chain's CDR3 is CAISGNRDSGELFF. The CDR3 DNA follows: TGTGCCATCAGCGGAAACAGGGATTCCGGGGAGCTGTTTTTT. J is TRBJ2-2 and V is TRBV10-3; TRBD1 is a possible D gene (6 bases). V lost 6 bases, J lost 6 bases, and 14 bases lay in between. Germline lookup yields CDR1 ENHRY and CDR2 SYGVKD. The CDR3 totals 14 residues.

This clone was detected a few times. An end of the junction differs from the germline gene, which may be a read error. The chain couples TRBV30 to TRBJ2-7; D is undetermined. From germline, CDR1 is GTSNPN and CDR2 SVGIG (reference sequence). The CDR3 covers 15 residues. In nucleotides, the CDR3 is TGTGCCTGGCGTGTGAGAGGTGCTAGCTCCTACGAGCAGTACTTC. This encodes CAWRVRGASSYEQYF.

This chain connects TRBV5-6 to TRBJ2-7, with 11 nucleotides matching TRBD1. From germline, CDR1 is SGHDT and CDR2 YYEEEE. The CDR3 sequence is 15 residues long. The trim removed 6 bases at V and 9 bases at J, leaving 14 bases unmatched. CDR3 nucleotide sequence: TGTGCCAGCAACTTCGTGGGGACAGGGGGGCTGGGGCAGTACTTC. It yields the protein CASNFVGTGGLGQYF.

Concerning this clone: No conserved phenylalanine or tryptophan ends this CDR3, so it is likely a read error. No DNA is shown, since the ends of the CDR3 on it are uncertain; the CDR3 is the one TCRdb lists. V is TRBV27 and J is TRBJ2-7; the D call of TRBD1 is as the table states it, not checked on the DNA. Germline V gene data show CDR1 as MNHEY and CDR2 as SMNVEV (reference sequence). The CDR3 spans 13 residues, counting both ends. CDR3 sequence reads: CASSILRQGPACH.

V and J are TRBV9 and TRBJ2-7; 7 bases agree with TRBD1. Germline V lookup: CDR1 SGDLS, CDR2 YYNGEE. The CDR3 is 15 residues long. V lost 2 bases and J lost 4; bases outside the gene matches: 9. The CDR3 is CASSVGQHSNYEQYF. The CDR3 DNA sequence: TGTGCCAGCAGCGTGGGACAGCACAGTAATTACGAGCAGTACTTC.

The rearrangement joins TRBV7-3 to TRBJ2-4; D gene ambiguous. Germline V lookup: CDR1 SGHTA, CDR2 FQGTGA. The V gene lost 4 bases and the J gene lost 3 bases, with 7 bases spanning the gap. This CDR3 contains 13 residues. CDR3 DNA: TGTGCCAGCAGCTCCGACTTCAAAAACATTCAGTACTTC. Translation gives CASSSDFKNIQYF.

The CDR3 region is CASSPRTGGWYNEQFF. As DNA, the CDR3 is TGTGCCAGTAGTCCCCGGACAGGGGGCTGGTACAATGAGCAGTTCTTC. The chain carries TRBV19 and TRBJ2-1; 11 nucleotides line up with TRBD1. The V gene end was trimmed by 5 bases and the J gene end by 4 bases; junction bases not matched to a gene: 7. Per the germline V gene, CDR1 is LNHDA and CDR2 is SQIVND (reference sequence). The CDR3 has 16 amino acids.

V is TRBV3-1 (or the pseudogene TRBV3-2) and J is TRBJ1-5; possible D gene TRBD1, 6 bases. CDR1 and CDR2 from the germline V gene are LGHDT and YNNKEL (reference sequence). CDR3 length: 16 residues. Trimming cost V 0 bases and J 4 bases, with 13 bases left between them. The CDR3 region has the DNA TGTGCCAGCAGCCAAGATTGGGGGCAGGGTAATCAGCCCCAGCATTTT. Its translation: CASSQDWGQGNQPQHF.

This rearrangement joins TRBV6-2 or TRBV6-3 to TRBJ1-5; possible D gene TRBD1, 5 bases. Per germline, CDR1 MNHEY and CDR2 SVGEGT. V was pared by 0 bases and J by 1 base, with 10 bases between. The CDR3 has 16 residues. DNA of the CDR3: TGTGCCAGCAGTTACTCGGGAGGGGAAAGCAATCAGCCCCAGCATTTT. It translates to CASSYSGGESNQPQHF.

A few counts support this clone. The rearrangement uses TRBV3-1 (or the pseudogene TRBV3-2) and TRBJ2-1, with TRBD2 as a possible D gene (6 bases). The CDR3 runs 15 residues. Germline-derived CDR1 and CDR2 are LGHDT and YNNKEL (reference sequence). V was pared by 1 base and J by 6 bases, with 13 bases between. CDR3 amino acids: CASSQGLVSSNEQFF. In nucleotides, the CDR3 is TGTGCCAGCAGCCAAGGACTAGTTAGTTCCAATGAGCAGTTCTTC.

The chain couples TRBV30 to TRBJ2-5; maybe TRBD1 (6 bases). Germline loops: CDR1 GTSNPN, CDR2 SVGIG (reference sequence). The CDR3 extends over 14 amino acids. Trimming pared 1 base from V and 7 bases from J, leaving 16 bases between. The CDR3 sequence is CAWSAPQGVGTQYF. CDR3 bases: TGTGCCTGGAGTGCCCCACAGGGTGTGGGGACCCAGTACTTC.

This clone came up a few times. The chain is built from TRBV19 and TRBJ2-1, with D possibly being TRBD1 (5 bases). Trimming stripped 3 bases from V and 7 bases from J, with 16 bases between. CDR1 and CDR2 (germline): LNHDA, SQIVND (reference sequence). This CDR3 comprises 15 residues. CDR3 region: CASSITGTFGNEQFF. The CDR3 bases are TGTGCCAGTAGTATTACAGGAACCTTCGGGAATGAGCAGTTCTTC.

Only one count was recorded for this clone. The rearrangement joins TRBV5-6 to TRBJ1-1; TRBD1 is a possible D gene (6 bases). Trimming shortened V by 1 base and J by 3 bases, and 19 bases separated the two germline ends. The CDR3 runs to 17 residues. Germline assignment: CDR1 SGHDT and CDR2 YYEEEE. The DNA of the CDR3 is TGTGCCAGCAGCTTGTTGTCAGGGGTCTTTCTCCACACTGAAGCTTTCTTT. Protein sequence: CASSLLSGVFLHTEAFF.

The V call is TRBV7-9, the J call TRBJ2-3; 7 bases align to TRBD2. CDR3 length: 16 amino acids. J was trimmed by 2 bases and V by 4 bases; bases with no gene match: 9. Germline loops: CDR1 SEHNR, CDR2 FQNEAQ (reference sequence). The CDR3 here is CASSWGAGRNTDTQYF. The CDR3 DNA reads TGTGCCAGCAGCTGGGGAGCGGGGCGGAACACAGATACGCAGTATTTT.